The next 6 T cell receptor beta chains were all read from a single sample in a study of blood T cells in healthy people across ages. PCR was performed a second time for about 6 to 12 cycles using a sample-barcoded 5' primer and a J-beta primer mix. Via MiXCR, TCRdb re-called the 5' RACE reads, giving one row per CDR3 protein. The sample lists approximately 880,000 distinct CDR3 sequences, around 48% occurring once. Sequencing was performed on blood. Source of these receptors: a man aged 25-40 years in good health.

The CDR3 region has the DNA TGTGCCAGCAGTGTGGGCCTAGCCTACAATGAGCAGTTCTTC. This sequence encodes CASSVGLAYNEQFF. The chain recombines TRBV12-3 or TRBV12-4 with TRBJ2-1; D ambiguous. The length of the CDR3 is 14 residues. V was pared by 5 bases and J by 2 bases, with 10 bases between.

The chain employs TRBV18 and TRBJ1-2; maybe TRBD1 (5 bases). Germline CDR1 KGHSH, CDR2 LQKENI. The CDR3 is made up of 13 amino acids. V was pared by 2 bases and J by 7 bases, with 11 bases between. CDR3 DNA sequence: TGTGCCAGCTCACCAGGGAGGGACTCTGGCTACACCTTC. Amino acids: CASSPGRDSGYTF.

The chain combines TRBV6-1 with TRBJ2-1; possible D gene TRBD2, 6 bases. The J call is in doubt because the DNA end fits TRBJ2-7 better. This CDR3 has 14 amino acids. The germline gives CDR1 MNHNS, CDR2 SASEGT. The CDR3 reads CALFAGYSYNEQYF. The CDR3 DNA follows: TGTGCCTTGTTCGCGGGGTATTCCTACAATGAGCAGTACTTC.

This clonotype appeared a single time. J is TRBJ2-4 and V is TRBV3-1, with 10 nucleotides matching TRBD2. V lost 1 base, J lost 0 bases, and 6 bases stayed unmatched. Germline loops: CDR1 LGHDT, CDR2 YNNKEL (reference sequence). This CDR3 spans 18 amino acids. The CDR3 nucleotides read TGTGCCAGCAGCCAAGGTAGCGGGGGGTCTCTAGCCAAAAACATTCAGTACTTC. This sequence encodes CASSQGSGGSLAKNIQYF.

This clonotype showed up just a few times. J is TRBJ2-1 and V is TRBV4-1, with 7 positions matching TRBD2. CDR3 length: 15 residues. Germline-derived CDR1 and CDR2 are MGHRA and YSYEKL. The J segment lost 6 bases and the V segment lost 0 bases, leaving 5 bases of the junction unmatched. The CDR3 loop reads CASSQETSLANEQFF. The CDR3 region has the DNA TGCGCCAGCAGCCAAGAGACTAGCCTAGCCAATGAGCAGTTCTTC.

The J gene is TRBJ2-7, the V gene TRBV6-5, with D tentatively TRBD1 (6 bases). From germline, CDR1 is MNHEY and CDR2 SVGAGI. V lost 7 bases and J lost 3, with 13 bases in between. The CDR3 spans 13 residues. CDR3 sequence (DNA): TGTGCCAGCAAACCACAGGGTAGCTACGAGCAGTACTTC. Its translation is CASKPQGSYEQYF.